Shown below are 8 T cell receptor beta chains from a single sample sequenced in a study of control samples from healthy donors and cancer patients. Clones were read by immunoSEQ multiplex PCR, and TCRdb kept only the in-frame ones, dropping some. The data contain about 160,000 clones, just under 95% of them singletons. Sequencing was performed on blood. Receptors were obtained from a woman in her thirties or forties in good health.

This clone has just one count. The V call is TRBV12-3 or TRBV12-4, the J call TRBJ1-2; D remains ambiguous. This CDR3 comprises 12 residues. V was cut by 5 bases and J by 4 bases, with 8 bases left in between. For the CDR3, the DNA is TGTGCCAGCAGTCCGCAGGTCTATGGCTACACCTTC. Translation: CASSPQVYGYTF.

The rearrangement uses TRBV18 and TRBJ2-7; D may be TRBD1 (5 bases). Trimming took 0 bases from V and 1 from J, leaving 16 bases between them. Germline V CDR1 and CDR2: KGHSH, LQKENI. The CDR3 is 17 residues long. In nucleotides, the CDR3 is TGTGCCAGCTCACCACCGAATTTACGACAGAGATCCTACGAGCAGTACTTC. Translation gives CASSPPNLRQRSYEQYF. The whole variable domain, remainder taken from reference TRBV18 and TRBJ2-7, is NAGVMQNPRHLVRRRGQEARLRCSPMKGHSHVYWYRQLPEEGLKFMVYLQKENIIDESGMPKERFSAEFPKEGPSILRIQQVVRGDSAAYFCASSPPNLRQRSYEQYFGPGTRLTVT.

This clone was found once. This rearrangement joins TRBV2 to TRBJ2-7; 7 nucleotides line up with TRBD2. The CDR3 length is 15 residues. Germline CDR1 is SNHLY and CDR2 is FYNNEI. V gave up 1 base and J gave up 2 bases; unmatched junction bases: 5. DNA of the CDR3: TGTGCCAGCAGTGAAGTGGGCGGGAGCCCCTACGAGCAGTACTTC. Translation gives CASSEVGGSPYEQYF.

This clone was detected once. The chain carries TRBV6-5 and TRBJ2-7; TRBD2 matches at 7 bases. Germline loops: CDR1 MNHEY, CDR2 SVGAGI. The junction had 10 bases not matched to a gene; V was cut back by 6 bases and J by 2 bases. The CDR3 is 15 residues long. DNA for the CDR3: TGTGCCAGCAGGAACTTTCTAGCGGAGGCCTACGAGCAGTACTTC. It codes for CASRNFLAEAYEQYF.

This chain joins TRBV6-5 and TRBJ1-4; tentative D call: TRBD1 (5 bases). The CDR3 consists of 14 residues. Germline-derived CDR1 and CDR2 are MNHEY and SVGAGI. V lost 8 bases, J lost 2 bases, and 12 bases lay in between. The CDR3 reads CASQYRQTNEKLFF. The CDR3 nucleotides are TGTGCCAGCCAATATAGACAGACTAATGAAAAACTGTTTTTT.

This clone has only one observation. The genes are TRBV5-5 and TRBJ1-2, with 7 bases matching TRBD1. Trimming cost V 4 bases and J 2 bases; bases outside gene matches: 8. The CDR3 is made up of 15 amino acids. The V gene's germline CDR1 is SGHKS and CDR2 YYEKEE (reference sequence). The CDR3 sequence is CASSVGGQENYGYTF. DNA for the CDR3: TGTGCCAGCAGCGTCGGCGGACAGGAAAACTATGGCTACACCTTC.

The sample holds one count of this clone. The chain combines TRBV4-3 with TRBJ1-3, with TRBD1 matching 8 bases. From germline, CDR1 is LGHNA and CDR2 YSLEER. The V segment lost 3 bases and the J segment 4 bases; nucleotides outside the gene matches: 14. CDR3 size: 18 residues. CDR3 sequence reads: CASSQTNGQGRAGNTIYF. In nucleotides, the CDR3 is TGCGCCAGCAGCCAGACAAATGGACAGGGCCGAGCCGGAAACACCATATATTTT.

The chain employs TRBV6-2 or TRBV6-3 and TRBJ1-2; 9 bases line up with TRBD1. V dropped 4 bases and J dropped 6; count of bases not matched to a gene: 3. From germline, CDR1 is MNHEY and CDR2 SVGEGT. The CDR3 has 13 amino acids. CDR3 sequence: CASSWTGVNGYTF. For the CDR3, the DNA is TGTGCCAGCAGTTGGACAGGGGTAAATGGCTACACCTTC.